Listed below are T cell receptor beta chains from one sample, sequenced in a study of cytomegalovirus exposure and HLA in healthy donors. Profiled with immunoSEQ multiplex PCR; TCRdb holds only in-frame clones, not every one. Among some 67,000 clones, roughly 93% were seen once, and the ten largest hold roughly 0.94%. The specimen sequenced was PBMCs. Every receptor here comes from a woman under 30 in good health and CMV-seronegative. Each CDR3 is given with its conserved first and last residue. The D gene is left open where the match is weak. The size of a clone is reported for some rows only, either as once, few or many, or as a class for expanded clones.

d_gene	j_gene	v_gene	abundance	CDR3nt	CDR3aa
TRBD1	TRBJ2-1	TRBV4-3	once	TGCGCCAGCAGCCAAGGGGCTAGAGACAGGGGCCATGAGCAGTTCTTC	CASSQGARDRGHEQFF
-	TRBJ1-1	TRBV25-1	-	TGTGCCAGCTCCTGGGGGCCAATTGCGAACACTGAAGCTTTCTTT	CASSWGPIANTEAFF
-	TRBJ2-3	TRBV6-1	-	TGTGCCAGCAGTGAAGCGCGGGACTTCCGATTCACAGATACGCAGTATTTT	CASSEARDFRFTDTQYF
TRBD1	TRBJ2-7	TRBV7-2	-	TGTGCCAGCAGGAAGGACAGGGGCTACGAGCAGTACTTC	CASRKDRGYEQYF
TRBD2	TRBJ2-7	TRBV7-2	-	TGTGCCAGCAGCTTAGCGGTACTAGCGGGAGCTCACTCCTACGAGCAGTACTTC	CASSLAVLAGAHSYEQYF
-	TRBJ1-1	TRBV4-1	-	TGCGCCAGCAGCCAAGACAGGGTAATGAACACTGAAGCTTTCTTT	CASSQDRVMNTEAFF
TRBD2	TRBJ2-3	TRBV4-2	-	TGTGCCAGCAGCCAAGAACCCCTAGCGGGGGTTACAGATACGCAGTATTTT	CASSQEPLAGVTDTQYF
-	TRBJ2-5	TRBV6-5	-	TGTGCCAGCAGTTACTCTGCAGGGCGGGAGACCCAGTACTTC	CASSYSAGRETQYF
-	TRBJ2-2	TRBV6-5	-	TGTGCCAGCCTAGCCTTGGCGGGCGGGGAGCTGTTTTTT	CASLALAGGELFF
TRBD1	TRBJ2-5	TRBV27	-	TGTGCCAGCAGTGAGTGGGCAGGGGGCGTTCAGACCCAGTACTTC	CASSEWAGGVQTQYF
TRBD2	TRBJ2-1	TRBV9	-	TGTGCCAGCAGCGTAGACCCCCTAGCGGGAGTAGGGAATGAGCAGTTCTTC	CASSVDPLAGVGNEQFF
TRBD1	TRBJ1-1	TRBV10-2	-	TGCGCCAGCAGCCCACAGGGGGCAACTGAAGCTTTCTTT	CASSPQGATEAFF
-	TRBJ2-2	TRBV11-2	-	TGTGCCAGCAGCTCCGGCCCGACCAGGACCGGGGAGCTGTTTTTT	CASSSGPTRTGELFF
-	TRBJ1-1	TRBV5-1	-	TGCGCCAGCAGCTTGAGCGAGGGTCTGAACACTGAAGCTTTCTTT	CASSLSEGLNTEAFF
-	TRBJ1-1	TRBV11-2	-	TGTGCCAGCAGCTTCCCACAGGGTAACACTGAAGCTTTCTTT	CASSFPQGNTEAFF
-	TRBJ1-1	TRBV6-5	-	TGTGCCAGCAGTTACTTAGAAAACACTGAAGCTTTCTTT	CASSYLENTEAFF
TRBD2	TRBJ2-1	TRBV6-5	-	TGTGCCAGCAGGCGGACTAGCGGCAATGAGCAGTTCTTC	CASRRTSGNEQFF
TRBD1	TRBJ1-2	TRBV5-3	-	TGTGCCAGAAGCTGTAAACAGACAGGGAATGGCTACACCTTC	CARSCKQTGNGYTF
TRBD2	TRBJ2-3	TRBV5-4	-	TGTGCCAGCAGCCGTGCGGGACTAGCGGGTTCAGATACGCAGTATTTT	CASSRAGLAGSDTQYF
TRBD2	TRBJ2-3	TRBV5-4	-	TGTGCCAGCGGACGCGGGGGAGCGGGGACAGATACGCAGTATTTT	CASGRGGAGTDTQYF
TRBD1	TRBJ2-1	TRBV27	-	TGTGCCAGCTTCGACAGGGCCAATGAGCAGTTCTTC	CASFDRANEQFF
-	TRBJ2-7	TRBV6-1	once	TGTGCCAGCGACAGTTACGAGCAGTACTTC	CASDSYEQYF
TRBD2	TRBJ2-7	TRBV6-1	-	TGTGCCAGCACCAAAGCGGGAGGAGGGTCGGACGAGCAGTACTTC	CASTKAGGGSDEQYF
TRBD1	TRBJ2-5	TRBV9	many	TGTGCCAGCAGCGTAGATCAAGGGACAGGGGGAGAGACCCAGTACTTC	CASSVDQGTGGETQYF
-	TRBJ2-3	TRBV7-9	-	TGTGCCAGCAGCTTAGGTCCAGGGGTGGTGACAGATACGCAGTATTTT	CASSLGPGVVTDTQYF
TRBD2	TRBJ2-5	TRBV6-1	few	TGTGCCAGCAGTGAAGCAGCGGGGGGGCCAGAGACCCAGTACTTC	CASSEAAGGPETQYF
-	TRBJ2-7	TRBV5-1	-	TGCGCCAGCAGCTTGGACAGGAACGAGCAGTACTTC	CASSLDRNEQYF
-	TRBJ1-2	TRBV7-2	-	TGTGCCAGCAGCTTAGCGGCTCCCGTTGATGGCTACACCTTC	CASSLAAPVDGYTF
-	TRBJ2-5	TRBV5-4	-	TGTGCCAGCAGCTTGGGGACTTACAAAGAGACCCAGTACTTC	CASSLGTYKETQYF
TRBD1	TRBJ2-3	TRBV27	-	TGTGCCAGCAGTCATCCGGGACAGGTCCAGGAAGGTACGCAGTATTTT	CASSHPGQVQEGTQYF
TRBD1	TRBJ1-1	TRBV6-5	-	TGTGCCAGCAGTACCCTGGACAGGGCTAACACTGAAGCTTTCTTT	CASSTLDRANTEAFF
TRBD2	TRBJ2-1	TRBV28	-	TGTGCCAGCAGTTCCCTATCACTAGCGGGAGCCCACAATGAGCAGTTCTTC	CASSSLSLAGAHNEQFF
TRBD1	TRBJ2-7	TRBV27	-	TGTGCCAGCAGTTCGACAGGGGGCGGCGAGCAGTACTTC	CASSSTGGGEQYF
-	TRBJ1-5	TRBV6-1	-	TGTGCCAGCAGTGCCGGGACACTCAATCAGCCCCAGCATTTT	CASSAGTLNQPQHF
-	TRBJ2-7	TRBV29-1	-	TGCAGCGTTACCCGGACAGACTACGAGCAGTACTTC	CSVTRTDYEQYF
TRBD2	TRBJ2-2	TRBV7-6	-	TGTGCCAGCAGCTTAGAACTAGCGGCGAACACCGGGGAGCTGTTTTTT	CASSLELAANTGELFF
-	TRBJ1-6	TRBV6-5	-	TGTGCCAGCAGTCGTAGCTCCTATAATTCACCCCTCCACTTT	CASSRSSYNSPLHF
-	TRBJ1-5	TRBV30	-	TGTGCCTGGAGTGTTGGAGGGGGCAATCAGCCCCAGCATTTT	CAWSVGGGNQPQHF
-	TRBJ1-4	TRBV19	-	TGTGCCAGTAGTACTTCAGGGAAGGAAAAACTGTTTTTT	CASSTSGKEKLFF
TRBD2	TRBJ2-7	TRBV19	-	TGTGCCAGTAGTATCGGGCTAGCGGGAGTAGAGCAGTACTTC	CASSIGLAGVEQYF
TRBD2	TRBJ2-1	TRBV4-1	-	TGCGCCAGCAGCCAACCGGCGGGAGCCTACAATGAGCAGTTCTTC	CASSQPAGAYNEQFF
TRBD1	TRBJ2-3	TRBV11-2	-	TGTGCCAGCAGCGCGGACAGGGCAGATACGCAGTATTTT	CASSADRADTQYF
-	TRBJ2-5	TRBV7-2	few	TGTGCCAGCAGCTTAGCGATGTTAGGCGGCCCCCAGTACTTC	CASSLAMLGGPQYF
TRBD1	TRBJ2-1	TRBV15	-	TGTGCCACCAGCAGAGACCCCGGGACAGGGTCCAATGAGCAGTTCTTC	CATSRDPGTGSNEQFF
-	TRBJ2-7	TRBV10-2	-	TGCGCCAGCAGTGAGGGGGGGGAGCAGTACTTC	CASSEGGEQYF
-	TRBJ2-1	TRBV7-2	-	TGTGCCAGCAGCCCGGACAATGAGCAGTTCTTC	CASSPDNEQFF
-	TRBJ2-1	TRBV14	-	TGTGCCAGCAGCCCGCAAATAGGAGGGGCTGAGCAGTTCTTC	CASSPQIGGAEQFF
-	TRBJ2-2	TRBV11-2	once	TGTGCCAGCAGCCCTAGACCGAACACCGGGGAGCTGTTTTTT	CASSPRPNTGELFF
TRBD1	TRBJ1-1	TRBV6-1	-	TGTGCCAGCAGTAAGAGACAGGGGATGAACACTGAAGCTTTCTTT	CASSKRQGMNTEAFF
-	TRBJ2-1	TRBV7-6	-	TGTGCCAGCAGCTTAGTACCGGGGGACAATGAGCAGTTCTTC	CASSLVPGDNEQFF